This T cell receptor (beta chain) was documented in a study of blood T cell repertoires in COVID-19. This CDR3 is 14 amino acids long. With 1 base clipped from V and 2 bases from J, the junction kept 4 bases outside the gene matches. From germline, CDR1 is GTSNPN and CDR2 SVGIG (reference sequence). TCRdb's table, derived via immunoSEQ multiplex PCR, lists solely in-frame clones and lacks some. Of 120,000 or so clones listed, 75% to 85% are singletons. The sample was peripheral blood. The chain links TRBV30 to TRBJ2-7, with TRBD1 matching 8 bases. This receptor was obtained from a woman in her fifties or sixties with acute or convalescent COVID-19. The CDR3 spells CAWSADRAPYEQYF. The CDR3 coding sequence is TGTGCCTGGAGTGCGGACAGGGCCCCCTACGAGCAGTACTTC.